This T cell receptor (beta chain) was obtained from a study of neurological immune-mediated disorders (dated by TCRdb to the late 2010s). In terms of the full investigation: Among the roughly 35 multiple sclerosis patients, approximately 30 had relapsing-remitting MS and 3 had secondary progressive MS. The study compared peripheral blood TCR-beta repertoires of HTLV-I-associated myelopathy (HAM/TSP) patients, multiple sclerosis patients and healthy controls using UMI-based sequencing. The cohort was made up of approximately 65 subjects, consisting of about 15 HAM/TSP patients, around 35 multiple sclerosis patients and around 20 healthy controls. The roughly 99 TCR-beta libraries covered PBMC samples along with longitudinal samples, technical triplicates, and paired sorted CD4+ and CD8+ T-cell subsets. Results the study describes overall, beyond this receptor: Repertoires from 18 of 34 MS patients were grouped by phylogenetic analysis into a cluster of related CDR3 sequences, suggesting a possible repertoire-level signature. No clinical or MRI features were associated with the MS cluster, and the authors said that larger cohorts are needed. No identical CDR3 amino acid sequences were found to be shared among expanded clones across subjects, suggesting that TCR-beta repertoires were private in all groups. TCR clonal expansion was greatest in HAM/TSP patients and smallest in MS patients, who ranked below even healthy controls.

cDNA synthesis used template-switch 5'RACE with a primer carrying a 10-nucleotide random unique molecular identifier tagging each TCR transcript. Each sequencing run produced over 190 million TCR-beta sequences covering 15-18 subjects. Total RNA was extracted with the RNeasy kit. The KAPA Real-time Library Amplification kit was used to amplify TCR-beta VDJ regions with primers targeting the TCR constant region and the 5'RACE anchor. A first PCR added sample indexes and Illumina adaptors, after which a second PCR increased the library yield. The roughly 650 bp TCR product was size-selected on a 2% E-gel SizeSelection system after Ampure bead purification. Before pooling, library quality was assessed on a Bioanalyzer, concentration was determined with Qubit, and library quantification was performed with the Kapa Library Quantification kit. An Illumina HiSeq 2500 sequenced the libraries paired-end 2 x 150 bp. To increase sequence diversity, roughly 24-32% phiX was spiked into each library pool. In the source study's methods: Quality-filtered reads were processed with the UMI-based MiGEC pipeline, and over 90% of raw TCR sequences were removed by the MiGEC pipeline during error correction. IMGT germline references were used for aligning VDJ genes, and each clonotype was defined as a unique CDR3 amino acid sequence together with its V-J genes. VDJtools evaluated clonal expansion, Shannon diversity and CDR3 relatedness (CalcPairwiseDistances, ClusterSamples); CLCbio workbench built phylogenetic trees. A clone was classed as expanded if it had 8 or more unique UMIs, a cutoff based on coefficient-of-variation modelling across technical triplicates. TCRdb cleaned the public reads at Q25 with fastp, built clones with MiXCR and kept in-frame beta chains. Every CDR3 protein is listed once, alongside the most common genes and DNA of its rows. None of the V and J calls come from the authors' own analysis; TCRdb made them. The sample data list over 60,000 distinct CDR3 sequences, and around 4.6% of these were observed just once. The ten largest clones take up roughly 2.4% of the sample.

This clonotype was observed a handful of times. It has no known antigen specificity. No quality values exist for individual bases; no much larger clone is one base distant. Unsorted PBMC libraries were generated from 2 million PBMCs stored in RNAlater at -80 °C until RNA extraction. Multiple sclerosis patients were enrolled in a US clinical protocol evaluating disease progression by magnetic resonance imaging. Peripheral blood was subjected to Ficoll-Hypaque density gradient centrifugation to isolate PBMCs, which were then cryopreserved in liquid nitrogen. The CDR3 runs 16 residues from the cysteine to the phenylalanine. Of all the DNA, just the CDR3 is kept, 48 bases in frame from base 1. V is pared back by 4 bases and J by 0 bases, with 11 bases lying between the germline termini. As encoded in the germline V gene, CDR1 is SGHRS while CDR2 is YFSETQ.

This TCR came from a woman aged 30 to 39 with multiple sclerosis. The V gene is TRBV5-1 and the J gene is TRBJ2-6, with the D gene too uncertain to name. The sample taken for sequencing was PBMCs. The DNA reads TGCGCCAGCAGCCTAGGGCACAGCTCTGGGGCCAACGTCCTGACTTTC. Its amino acids are CASSLGHSSGANVLTF.